This T cell receptor beta chain appears in the sequencing data of a study of cytomegalovirus exposure and HLA in healthy donors. At the level of the study: From about 200 million T cells, an earlier analysis saw around 120 million unique TCR beta sequences.

Nominal health characterized the donors when sampled, though unrecorded immune exposures were likely. Comment on this clone: Its cognate antigen is unknown.

The PCR had 60 Vbeta and 13 Jbeta primers. Profiling relied on immunoSEQ multiplex PCR, and the TCRdb table lists in-frame clones only, not all of them. The table shows some 140,000 clones, with about four fifths occurring only once. The CDR3 extends over 14 amino acids. Germline V gene data show CDR1 as SGDLS and CDR2 as YYNGEE. J gave up 2 bases and V 4 bases, and 4 bases lay outside the gene matches. Study observations and caveats: A later analysis reported that several of the most significant clusters appeared to be linked to common viral pathogens, among them Epstein-Barr virus.

The sequencing input was PBMCs. The TCR originated in a male donor in good health and CMV-seropositive. The chain couples TRBV9 to TRBJ1-2; 8 bases fit TRBD1. Here the CDR3 DNA reads TGTGCCAGCAGCCTCCGGACAGGGAACTATGGCTACACCTTC. Its translation: CASSLRTGNYGYTF.